Following are 3 T cell receptor beta chains from one sample sequenced in a study of blood T cell repertoires in COVID-19. The repertoire was sequenced with immunoSEQ multiplex PCR; TCRdb's copy has only in-frame clones and lacks some. Among 150,000 to 200,000 clones listed, about 90% were seen once. The material sequenced was peripheral blood. The receptors derive from a man aged 40-49 years with active or convalescent COVID-19.

The rearrangement uses TRBV5-8 and TRBJ2-5; D remains ambiguous. V lost 4 bases to trimming and J lost 2 bases, with 12 bases between them. Per the germline V gene, CDR1 is SGHTS and CDR2 is YDEGEE. This CDR3 is 14 amino acids long. CDR3 region: CASSLLQAQETQYF. The CDR3, as DNA: TGTGCCAGCAGCCTCCTGCAGGCACAAGAGACCCAGTACTTC.

J is TRBJ2-1 and V is TRBV7-3; a weak D match, TRBD2 (5 bases). Trimming left V 1 base short and J 9 bases short, with 7 bases between. The germline V gene has CDR1 SGHTA and CDR2 FQGTGA. The CDR3 has 12 amino acids. CDR3 nucleotide sequence: TGTGCCAGCAGCTTAAGTGAGGGTGAGCAGTTCTTC. This gives the protein CASSLSEGEQFF.

V gene TRBV9 combines with J gene TRBJ2-1; TRBD1 might be the D (5 bases). Deletions cut 4 bases from V and 7 bases from J, with 21 bases between. Germline assignment: CDR1 SGDLS and CDR2 YYNGEE. The CDR3 length is 16 residues. CDR3 protein: CASSSPLRGHRNEQFF. The CDR3, as DNA: TGTGCCAGCAGCTCCCCCCTGCGAGGACATCGGAATGAGCAGTTCTTC.